These 19 T cell receptor beta chains originate from one sample sequenced in a study of early T cells in non-severe SARS-CoV-2 infection. Each CDR3 protein is one row after TCRdb ran MiXCR on the 5' RACE reads. The sample yields some 91,000 distinct CDR3 sequences, more than 9.5% seen once. The specimen was whole blood, collected at baseline. The receptors here all came from an adult who was a healthcare worker with PCR-confirmed SARS-CoV-2 infection or an uninfected control (not recorded which).

This clonotype was recorded many times. CDR3 sequence (DNA): TGTGCCATCAGTGAGTCGGTGATTAGCTCCTACAATGAGCAGTTCTTC. The encoded protein is CAISESVISSYNEQFF. This chain connects TRBV10-3 to TRBJ2-1; D is undetermined. CDR1 is ENHRY, CDR2 SYGVKD, per germline. V was trimmed by 0 bases and J by 0 bases, leaving 9 bases between them. This CDR3 comprises 16 residues.

This clonotype was detected a few times. This chain connects TRBV14 to TRBJ2-7; tentatively, D is TRBD1 (5 bases). The CDR3 is 14 residues long. Germline V gene sequence: CDR1 SGHDN, CDR2 FVKESK. V was cut by 5 bases and J by 2 bases, with 13 bases left in between. The CDR3 loop reads CASSLKGFTYEQYF. The CDR3 bases are TGTGCCAGCAGCTTAAAGGGGTTTACCTACGAGCAGTACTTC.

There are many counts of this clonotype. The chain couples TRBV11-2 to TRBJ2-1; 7 nucleotides align to TRBD2. Germline assignment: CDR1 SGHAT and CDR2 FQNNGV. With 5 bases clipped from V and 0 bases from J, the junction kept 10 bases outside the gene matches. The CDR3 extends over 17 amino acids. The CDR3 sequence is CASSLAPRTSSYNEQFF. Written as DNA, the CDR3 is TGTGCCAGCAGCCTCGCACCCCGGACTAGCTCCTACAATGAGCAGTTCTTC. Combining the CDR3 with reference TRBV11-2 and TRBJ2-1 gives the whole variable domain EAGVAQSPRYKIIEKRQSVAFWCNPISGHATLYWYQQILGQGPKLLIQFQNNGVVDDSQLPKDRFSAERLKGVDSTLKIQPAKLEDSAVYLCASSLAPRTSSYNEQFFGPGTRLTVL.

This clonotype was recorded a few times. The CDR3 loop reads CASSVVDTGLGDVYTEAFF. In nucleotides, the CDR3 is TGTGCCAGCAGCGTAGTTGACACAGGGTTAGGTGATGTGTACACTGAAGCTTTCTTT. The chain carries TRBV9 and TRBJ1-1, with a possible D match to TRBD1 (6 bases). V was pared by 0 bases and J by 3 bases, with 24 bases between. The CDR3 spans 19 residues. Germline loops: CDR1 SGDLS, CDR2 YYNGEE.

Only one count was recorded for this clonotype. The chain is built from TRBV27 and TRBJ1-2; TRBD1 matches 10 bases. CDR3 length: 14 amino acids. The trim removed 3 bases at V and 3 bases at J, leaving 1 base unmatched. In germline, CDR1 is MNHEY, CDR2 SMNVEV (reference sequence). DNA of the CDR3: TGTGCCAGCAGTTTGACAGGGGGCGACTATGGCTACACCTTC. The encoded protein is CASSLTGGDYGYTF.

The genes are TRBV7-2 and TRBJ1-6; D remains ambiguous. V lost 5 bases, J lost 6 bases, and 11 bases lay in between. This CDR3 contains 14 residues. Per the germline V gene, CDR1 is SGHTA and CDR2 is FQGNSA. The CDR3 is CASSLGIPNSPLHF. The CDR3 DNA is TGTGCCAGCAGCCTCGGTATTCCTAATTCACCCCTCCACTTT.

In its sample, this clonotype was seen a few times. The genes are TRBV5-1 and TRBJ1-2, with D perhaps matching TRBD1 (5 bases). Trimming left V 4 bases short and J 4 bases short, with 17 bases between. The CDR3 spans 15 residues. The germline V gene has CDR1 SGHRS and CDR2 YFSETQ. CDR3 loop: CASSPDPRRGYGYTF. CDR3 DNA sequence: TGCGCCAGCAGCCCCGATCCTAGGAGGGGCTATGGCTACACCTTC.

This clonotype was counted many times. This chain links TRBV6-5 with TRBJ2-2; no definite D call. The ends were cut back, 4 bases at V and 4 bases at J, with 13 bases in the middle. Germline V CDR1 and CDR2: MNHEY, SVGAGI. This CDR3 is built from 15 residues. Here the CDR3 DNA reads TGTGCCAGCAGTTCTTTACAGCCGGGCACCGGGGAGCTGTTTTTT. Protein product: CASSSLQPGTGELFF.

This clonotype turned up a few times. V and J are TRBV11-2 and TRBJ2-2; no clear D gene. This CDR3 is built from 14 residues. V shed 2 bases and J shed 5 bases, with 9 bases lying between them. From germline, CDR1 is SGHAT and CDR2 FQNNGV. CDR3 amino acids: CASSLRSGTGELFF. DNA for the CDR3: TGTGCCAGCAGCTTAAGGTCCGGAACCGGGGAGCTGTTTTTT.

There are many counts of this clonotype. The chain combines TRBV20-1 with TRBJ1-2; D not certain. V lost 0 bases and J lost 4, with 12 bases in between. The germline V gene encodes CDR1 DFQATT and CDR2 SNEGSKA (reference sequence). This CDR3 has 14 amino acids. Written as DNA, the CDR3 is TGCAGTGCTAGAGATCCGGCCCAAATCTATGGCTACACCTTC. Protein product: CSARDPAQIYGYTF.

The chain combines TRBV29-1 with TRBJ2-7; 9 bases match TRBD2. Germline V CDR1 and CDR2: SQVTM, ANQGSEA. V trimming: 5 bases; J trimming: 4 bases; junction bases outside the gene matches: 6. The CDR3 runs 13 residues. CDR3 nucleotide sequence: TGCAGCGTTATAGCGGGGGCTCCTTACGAGCAGTACTTC. This gives the protein CSVIAGAPYEQYF.

In its sample, this clonotype was seen a few times. V gene TRBV7-6 combines with J gene TRBJ1-1, with 10 bases that match TRBD1. This CDR3 spans 15 amino acids. V shed 5 bases, J shed 2 bases, and the junction held 5 bases outside the gene matches. The V gene's germline CDR1 is SGHVS and CDR2 FNYEAQ. The CDR3 DNA follows: TGTGCCAGCAGCGGAGGGACAGGGGATAACACTGAAGCTTTCTTT. This gives the protein CASSGGTGDNTEAFF.

This clonotype has just a few counts. This rearrangement joins TRBV27 to TRBJ1-1, with 12 bases that match TRBD1. Germline V CDR1 and CDR2: MNHEY, SMNVEV (reference sequence). The V and J ends lost 5 bases and 0 bases, in that order; junction bases with no gene match: 4. This CDR3 is built from 16 residues. Written as DNA, the CDR3 is TGTGCCAGCAGTCACCGGGACAGGGGGCTGAACACTGAAGCTTTCTTT. It translates to CASSHRDRGLNTEAFF.

Many counts were recorded for this clonotype. The chain has TRBV11-2 and TRBJ2-7; D unresolved. Germline assignment: CDR1 SGHAT and CDR2 FQNNGV. The CDR3 loop spans 13 amino acids. Trimming took off 0 bases at V and 5 bases at J, with 8 bases between the two ends. The chain's CDR3 is CASSLDRANEQYF. In nucleotides, the CDR3 is TGTGCCAGCAGCTTAGATCGGGCCAACGAGCAGTACTTC.

This clonotype was seen ten or more times. The genes are TRBV24-1 and TRBJ2-7; D unresolved. The V gene lost 1 base and the J gene lost 5 bases, with 8 bases spanning the gap. The CDR3 has 13 amino acids. The V gene's germline CDR1 is KGHDR and CDR2 SFDVKD. In nucleotides, the CDR3 is TGTGCCACCAGTGATTTTAACGGAGACGAGCAGTACTTC. Its translation: CATSDFNGDEQYF.

This clonotype was seen only a few times. V gene TRBV12-3 or TRBV12-4 combines with J gene TRBJ2-1; 9 bases agree with TRBD1. The CDR3 is 14 amino acids. Trimming at V came to 5 bases and at J to 5 bases, leaving 4 bases not matched to a gene. CDR3 loop: CASSNRDRDNEQFF. CDR3 nucleotides: TGTGCCAGCAGTAACCGGGACAGGGACAATGAGCAGTTCTTC.

A few counts support this clonotype. The rearrangement links TRBV7-6 to TRBJ2-5; D not certain. V was shortened by 1 base and J by 5 bases, with 14 bases between the two germline ends. CDR1 and CDR2 from the germline V gene are SGHVS and FNYEAQ. This CDR3 comprises 15 residues. CDR3: CASSLVGSTAETQYF. The CDR3 region has the DNA TGTGCCAGCAGCTTAGTCGGCTCAACGGCCGAGACCCAGTACTTC. The complete variable domain, with remaining parts taken from reference TRBV7-6 and TRBJ2-5, reads GAGVSQSPRYKVTKRGQDVALRCDPISGHVSLYWYRQALGQGPEFLTYFNYEAQQDKSGLPNDRFSAERPEGSISTLTIQRTEQRDSAMYRCASSLVGSTAETQYFGPGTRLLVL.

The chain combines TRBV20-1 with TRBJ2-3; no reliable D call. Germline CDR1 is DFQATT and CDR2 is SNEGSKA (reference sequence). The CDR3 has 14 amino acids. Trimming took 0 bases from V and 0 from J, leaving 7 bases between them. The CDR3 loop is CSARDTGSTDTQYF. The CDR3 coding sequence is TGCAGTGCTAGAGATACCGGGAGCACAGATACGCAGTATTTT.

The chain joins TRBV7-2 to TRBJ2-3; TRBD1 might be the D (6 bases). The germline V gene encodes CDR1 SGHTA and CDR2 FQGNSA. The CDR3 extends over 15 amino acids. Trimming left V 5 bases short and J 4 bases short, with 16 bases between. CDR3 sequence reads: CASSPLPNRADTQYF. The CDR3 bases are TGTGCCAGCAGCCCGTTACCTAACAGGGCAGATACGCAGTATTTT. Variable domain in full (rest from reference TRBV7-2 and TRBJ2-3): GAGVSQSPSNKVTEKGKDVELRCDPISGHTALYWYRQSLGQGLEFLIYFQGNSAPDKSGLPSDRFSAERTGGSVSTLTIQRTQQEDSAVYLCASSPLPNRADTQYFGPGTRLTVL.